Here is one T cell receptor (beta chain) with its context. A read error is possible here, since a much larger clone lies one base away. These data belong to a study of CD8+CD57+ T cells in acquired aplastic anemia. Trimming stripped 5 bases from V and 4 bases from J, with 17 bases between. This CDR3 spans 16 amino acids. Germline V CDR1 and CDR2: SGHTA, FQGTGA. The template for TCR beta VDJ and CDR3 sequence profiling was genomic DNA. Each CDR3 protein gets one entry after TCRdb re-called the reads with MiXCR. Of about 180,000 distinct CDR3 sequences listed, 45% to 60% are singletons. All sequencing subjects had displayed CD8+CD57+ cell expansion on flow cytometry.

The receptor comes from a human donor with aplastic anemia. The V and J genes are TRBV7-3 and TRBJ2-2; D is uncertain. What was sequenced was sorted CD4+, CD8+, or CD8+CD57+ T cells (not recorded which) from PBMCs. CDR3 sequence reads: CASSQDLGLSTGELFF. In nucleotides, the CDR3 is TGTGCCAGCAGCCAAGATCTGGGATTGAGCACCGGGGAGCTGTTTTTT.